This TCR beta chain was documented in a study of blood T cell repertoires in COVID-19. There are a few counts of this clone. Here immunoSEQ multiplex PCR was the method, and the copy in TCRdb shows in-frame clones only, minus some. Here the sample spans 66,000 or so clones, around four fifths being singletons. Losses at the gene ends were 4 bases for V and 9 bases for J; bases not matched to a gene: 13. Germline V gene data show CDR1 as MDHEN and CDR2 as SYDVKM. This CDR3 is built from 16 residues. The chain is built from TRBV28 and TRBJ1-2; the match to TRBD1 covers 11 bases. This sequence originates from a human donor in a cohort sampled during active COVID-19. Specimen: peripheral blood. The CDR3 spells CASSSPPRGQGESYTF. The CDR3 nucleotides are TGTGCCAGCAGTTCCCCCCCGAGGGGACAGGGGGAAAGCTACACCTTC.